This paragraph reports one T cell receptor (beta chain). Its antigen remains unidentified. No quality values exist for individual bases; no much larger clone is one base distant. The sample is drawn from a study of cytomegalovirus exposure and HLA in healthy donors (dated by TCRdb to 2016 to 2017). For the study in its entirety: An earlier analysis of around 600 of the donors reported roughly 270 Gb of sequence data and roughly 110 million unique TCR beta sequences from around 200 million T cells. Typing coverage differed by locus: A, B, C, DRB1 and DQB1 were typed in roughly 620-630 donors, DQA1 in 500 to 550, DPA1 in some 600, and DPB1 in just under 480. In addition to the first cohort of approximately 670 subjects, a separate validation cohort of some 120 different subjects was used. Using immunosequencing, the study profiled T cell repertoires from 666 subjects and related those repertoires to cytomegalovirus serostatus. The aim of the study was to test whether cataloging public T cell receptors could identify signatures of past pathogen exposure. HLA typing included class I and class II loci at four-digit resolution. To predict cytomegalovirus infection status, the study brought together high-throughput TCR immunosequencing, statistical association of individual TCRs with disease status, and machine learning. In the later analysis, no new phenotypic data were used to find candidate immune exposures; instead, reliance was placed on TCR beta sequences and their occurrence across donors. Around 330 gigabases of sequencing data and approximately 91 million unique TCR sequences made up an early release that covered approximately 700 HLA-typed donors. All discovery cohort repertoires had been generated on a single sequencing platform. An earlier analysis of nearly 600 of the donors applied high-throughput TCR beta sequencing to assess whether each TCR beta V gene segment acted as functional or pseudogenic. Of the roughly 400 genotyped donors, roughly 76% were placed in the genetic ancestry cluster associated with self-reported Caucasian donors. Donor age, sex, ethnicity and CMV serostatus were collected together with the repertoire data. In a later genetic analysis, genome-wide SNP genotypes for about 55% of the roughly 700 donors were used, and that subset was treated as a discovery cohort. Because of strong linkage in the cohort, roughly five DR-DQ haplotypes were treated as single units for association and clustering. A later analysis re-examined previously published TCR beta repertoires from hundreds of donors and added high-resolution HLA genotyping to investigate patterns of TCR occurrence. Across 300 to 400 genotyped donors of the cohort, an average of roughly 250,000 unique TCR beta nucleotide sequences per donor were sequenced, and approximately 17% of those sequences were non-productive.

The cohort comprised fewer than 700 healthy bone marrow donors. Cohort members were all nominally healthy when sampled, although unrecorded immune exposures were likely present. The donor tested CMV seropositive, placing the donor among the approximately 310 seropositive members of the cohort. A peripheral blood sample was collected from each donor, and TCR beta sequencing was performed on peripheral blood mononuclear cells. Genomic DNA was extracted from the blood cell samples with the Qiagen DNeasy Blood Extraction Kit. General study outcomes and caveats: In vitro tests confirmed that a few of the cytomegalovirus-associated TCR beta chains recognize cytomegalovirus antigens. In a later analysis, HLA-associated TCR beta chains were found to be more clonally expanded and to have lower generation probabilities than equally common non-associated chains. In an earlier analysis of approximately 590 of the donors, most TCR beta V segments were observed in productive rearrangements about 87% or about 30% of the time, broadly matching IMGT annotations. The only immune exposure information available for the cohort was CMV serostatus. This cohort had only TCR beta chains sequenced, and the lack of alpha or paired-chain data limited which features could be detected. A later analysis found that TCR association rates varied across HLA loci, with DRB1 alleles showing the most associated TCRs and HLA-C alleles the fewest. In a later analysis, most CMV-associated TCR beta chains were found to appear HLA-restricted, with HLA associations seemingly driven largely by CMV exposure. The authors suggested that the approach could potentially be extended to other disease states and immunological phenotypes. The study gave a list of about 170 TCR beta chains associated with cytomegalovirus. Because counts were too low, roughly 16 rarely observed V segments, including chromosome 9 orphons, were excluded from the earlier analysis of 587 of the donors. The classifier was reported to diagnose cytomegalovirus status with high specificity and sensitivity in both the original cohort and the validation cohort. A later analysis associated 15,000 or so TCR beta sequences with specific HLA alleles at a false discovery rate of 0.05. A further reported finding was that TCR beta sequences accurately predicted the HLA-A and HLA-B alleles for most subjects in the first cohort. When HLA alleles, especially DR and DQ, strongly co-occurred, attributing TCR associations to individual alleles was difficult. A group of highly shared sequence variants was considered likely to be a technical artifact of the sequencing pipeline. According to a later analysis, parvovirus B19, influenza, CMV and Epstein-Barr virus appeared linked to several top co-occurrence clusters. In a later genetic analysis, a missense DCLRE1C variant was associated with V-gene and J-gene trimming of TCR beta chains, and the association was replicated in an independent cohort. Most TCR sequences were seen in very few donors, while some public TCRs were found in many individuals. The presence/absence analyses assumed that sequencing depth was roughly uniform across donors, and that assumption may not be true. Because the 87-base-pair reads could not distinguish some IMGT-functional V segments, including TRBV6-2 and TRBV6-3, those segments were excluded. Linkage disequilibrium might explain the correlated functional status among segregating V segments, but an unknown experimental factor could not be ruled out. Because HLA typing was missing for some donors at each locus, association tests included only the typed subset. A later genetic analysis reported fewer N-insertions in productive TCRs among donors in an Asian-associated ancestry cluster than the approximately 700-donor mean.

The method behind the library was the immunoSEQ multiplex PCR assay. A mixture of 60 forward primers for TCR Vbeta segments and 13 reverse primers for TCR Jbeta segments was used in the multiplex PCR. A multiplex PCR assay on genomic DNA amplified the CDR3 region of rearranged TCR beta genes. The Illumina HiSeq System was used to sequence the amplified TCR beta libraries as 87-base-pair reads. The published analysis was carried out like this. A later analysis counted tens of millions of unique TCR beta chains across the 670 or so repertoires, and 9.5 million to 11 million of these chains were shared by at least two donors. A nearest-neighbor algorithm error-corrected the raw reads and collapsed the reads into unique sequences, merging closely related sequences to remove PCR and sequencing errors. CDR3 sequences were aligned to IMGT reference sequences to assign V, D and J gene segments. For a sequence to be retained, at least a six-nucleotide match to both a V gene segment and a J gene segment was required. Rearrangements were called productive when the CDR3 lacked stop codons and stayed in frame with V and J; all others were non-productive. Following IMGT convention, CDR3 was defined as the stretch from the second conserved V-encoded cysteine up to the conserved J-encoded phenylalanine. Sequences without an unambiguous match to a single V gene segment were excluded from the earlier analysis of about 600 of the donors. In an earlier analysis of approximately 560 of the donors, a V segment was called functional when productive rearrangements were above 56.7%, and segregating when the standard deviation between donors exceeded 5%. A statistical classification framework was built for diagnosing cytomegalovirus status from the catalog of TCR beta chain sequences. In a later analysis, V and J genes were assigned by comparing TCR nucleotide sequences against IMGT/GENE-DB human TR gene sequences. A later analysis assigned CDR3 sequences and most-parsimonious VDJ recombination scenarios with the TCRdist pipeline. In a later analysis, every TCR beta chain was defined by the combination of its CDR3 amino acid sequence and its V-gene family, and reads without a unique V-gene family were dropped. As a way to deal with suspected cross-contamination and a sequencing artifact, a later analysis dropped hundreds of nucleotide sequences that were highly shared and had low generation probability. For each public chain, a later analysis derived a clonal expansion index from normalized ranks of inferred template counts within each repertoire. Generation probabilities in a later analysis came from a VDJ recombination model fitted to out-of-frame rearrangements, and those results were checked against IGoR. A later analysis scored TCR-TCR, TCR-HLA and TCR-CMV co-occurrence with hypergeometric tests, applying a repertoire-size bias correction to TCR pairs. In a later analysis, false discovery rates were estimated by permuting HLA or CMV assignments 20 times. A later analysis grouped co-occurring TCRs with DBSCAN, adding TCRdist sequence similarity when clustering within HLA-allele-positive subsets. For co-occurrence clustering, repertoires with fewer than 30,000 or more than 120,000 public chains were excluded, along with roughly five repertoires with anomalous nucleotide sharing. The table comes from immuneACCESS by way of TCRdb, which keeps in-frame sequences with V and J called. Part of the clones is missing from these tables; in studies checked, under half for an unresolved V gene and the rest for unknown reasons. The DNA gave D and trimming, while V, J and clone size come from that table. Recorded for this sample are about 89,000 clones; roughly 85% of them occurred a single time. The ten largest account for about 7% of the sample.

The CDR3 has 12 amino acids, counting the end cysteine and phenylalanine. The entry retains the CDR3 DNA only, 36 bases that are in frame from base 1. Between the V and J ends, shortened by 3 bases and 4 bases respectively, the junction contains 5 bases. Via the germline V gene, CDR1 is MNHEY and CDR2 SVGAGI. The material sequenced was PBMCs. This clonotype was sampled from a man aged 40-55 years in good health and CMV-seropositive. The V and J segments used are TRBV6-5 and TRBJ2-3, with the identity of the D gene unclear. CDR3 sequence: CASSYQADTQYF. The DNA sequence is TGTGCCAGCAGTTATCAGGCAGATACGCAGTATTTT.